The rows below give T cell receptor beta chains drawn from one sample of a study of CD8 T cells in Susac syndrome. From the immunoSEQ multiplex PCR reads, TCRdb called clonotypes with MiXCR, one entry per CDR3 protein. The sample holds about 300,000 distinct CDR3 sequences, approximately 85% seen once. The sample was CD8+ T cells from PBMCs. These receptor sequences come from a human donor with multiple sclerosis. Both conserved end residues are part of each CDR3. The D gene is left open where the match is weak. Clone size is stated in some rows and not others, as once, few, many or a class when expanded.

D,J,size,V,CDR3,DNA
TRBD2,TRBJ2-2,few,TRBV5-6,CASSTKRGWTSGSSGELFF,TGTGCCAGCTCAACCAAAAGGGGGTGGACTAGCGGGAGCTCCGGGGAGCTGTTTTTT
NA,TRBJ2-5,once,TRBV28,CASSWVRSGGQETQYF,TGTGCCAGCAGTTGGGTTCGGTCGGGCGGACAAGAGACCCAGTACTTC
TRBD1,TRBJ1-5,NA,TRBV9,CASSPQTGSDQPQHF,TGTGCCAGCAGCCCACAGACAGGGAGTGATCAGCCCCAGCATTTT
NA,TRBJ1-5,NA,TRBV20-1,CSARALGTSLLSNQPQHF,TGCAGTGCTAGAGCGCTAGGGACCTCGCTTCTTAGCAATCAGCCCCAGCATTTT
TRBD1,TRBJ1-1,few,TRBV6-1,CASKRGLNTEAFF,TGTGCCAGCAAAAGGGGGCTGAACACTGAAGCTTTCTTT
NA,TRBJ1-4,once,TRBV4-3,CASSQDVEERLFF,TGCGCCAGCAGCCAAGATGTGGAGGAGAGACTGTTTTTT
TRBD1,TRBJ1-5,NA,TRBV27,CASSLSTATGGANQPQHF,TGTGCCAGCAGTTTATCAACTGCGACAGGGGGCGCGAATCAGCCCCAGCATTTT
TRBD2,TRBJ2-3,NA,TRBV29-1,CSVEDWPSGSTDTQYF,TGCAGCGTTGAAGATTGGCCTAGCGGGAGCACAGATACGCAGTATTTT
NA,TRBJ1-5,NA,TRBV6-6,CASIRLPQHF,TGTGCCAGCATACGGTTGCCCCAGCATTTT
TRBD2,TRBJ2-7,NA,TRBV7-9,CASSLTAGAEQYF,TGTGCCAGCAGCTTAACTGCGGGAGCGGAGCAGTACTTC
NA,TRBJ2-1,NA,TRBV9,CASSVTGSNEQFF,TGTGCCAGCAGCGTAACCGGGAGCAATGAGCAGTTCTTC
NA,TRBJ2-2,NA,TRBV5-4,CASSYRTNTGELFF,TGTGCCAGCAGCTATAGGACGAACACCGGGGAGCTGTTTTTT
TRBD2,TRBJ2-3,NA,TRBV5-4,CASSFSGRRTDTQYF,TGTGCCAGCAGCTTCAGCGGGAGACGGACAGATACGCAGTATTTT
NA,TRBJ2-1,NA,TRBV29-1,CNGTGSGGWNEQFF,TGCAACGGGACCGGGAGTGGGGGTTGGAATGAGCAGTTCTTC
NA,TRBJ1-1,NA,TRBV29-1,CSVGTGSFADTEAFF,TGCAGCGTTGGGACGGGTTCATTCGCGGACACTGAAGCTTTCTTT
NA,TRBJ2-7,NA,TRBV11-2,CASSLATSPTYEQYF,TGTGCCAGCAGCTTAGCCACTAGCCCGACCTACGAGCAGTACTTC
TRBD2,TRBJ2-1,NA,TRBV24-1,CATSDSTSGRVNEQFF,TGTGCCACCAGTGATTCGACTAGCGGGAGGGTCAATGAGCAGTTCTTC
NA,TRBJ2-7,NA,TRBV7-9,CASSVTREYEQYF,TGTGCCAGCAGCGTAACTAGGGAGTACGAGCAGTACTTC
NA,TRBJ1-2,NA,TRBV30,CAWSVSGINYGYTF,TGTGCCTGGAGTGTAAGTGGGATTAACTATGGCTACACCTTC
NA,TRBJ2-3,NA,TRBV13,CASSPGTLFMADTQYF,TGTGCCAGCAGCCCTGGGACGCTCTTTATGGCAGATACGCAGTATTTT
NA,TRBJ2-3,NA,TRBV7-9,CASSPKGTSTDTQYF,TGTGCCAGCAGCCCCAAAGGGACTAGCACAGATACGCAGTATTTT
NA,TRBJ2-3,NA,TRBV4-2,CASSQWASDGDSTDTQYF,TGTGCCAGCAGCCAATGGGCTAGTGACGGAGATAGCACAGATACGCAGTATTTT
NA,TRBJ2-7,NA,TRBV7-2,CASSPPAPYEQYF,TGTGCCAGCAGCCCCCCCGCGCCCTACGAGCAGTACTTC
NA,TRBJ1-5,NA,TRBV30,CAWSHGDFNQPQHF,TGTGCCTGGAGCCACGGGGATTTCAATCAGCCCCAGCATTTT
TRBD1,TRBJ2-7,NA,TRBV20-1,CSARDRNRGIHEQYF,TGCAGTGCTAGAGATCGGAACAGGGGGATACACGAGCAGTACTTC
NA,TRBJ2-5,NA,TRBV4-3,CASSQIYIGRETQYF,TGCGCCAGCAGCCAGATTTATATAGGGCGGGAGACCCAGTACTTC
NA,TRBJ2-2,NA,TRBV28,CASSHIIRGTGELFF,TGTGCCAGCAGCCACATAATCCGGGGGACCGGGGAGCTGTTTTTT
TRBD2,TRBJ2-3,once,TRBV20-1,CSASTGTSPHPGADTQYF,TGCAGTGCTAGCACCGGGACTAGCCCTCATCCGGGGGCAGATACGCAGTATTTT
TRBD2,TRBJ2-7,NA,TRBV9,CASSVASGGTYEQYF,TGTGCCAGCAGCGTAGCCAGCGGGGGAACCTACGAGCAGTACTTC
TRBD2,TRBJ2-7,NA,TRBV14,CATGWGGYEQYF,TGTGCCACAGGTTGGGGGGGCTACGAGCAGTACTTC
NA,TRBJ2-7,NA,TRBV30,CAWQGIHYEQYF,TGTGCCTGGCAGGGGATTCACTACGAGCAGTACTTC